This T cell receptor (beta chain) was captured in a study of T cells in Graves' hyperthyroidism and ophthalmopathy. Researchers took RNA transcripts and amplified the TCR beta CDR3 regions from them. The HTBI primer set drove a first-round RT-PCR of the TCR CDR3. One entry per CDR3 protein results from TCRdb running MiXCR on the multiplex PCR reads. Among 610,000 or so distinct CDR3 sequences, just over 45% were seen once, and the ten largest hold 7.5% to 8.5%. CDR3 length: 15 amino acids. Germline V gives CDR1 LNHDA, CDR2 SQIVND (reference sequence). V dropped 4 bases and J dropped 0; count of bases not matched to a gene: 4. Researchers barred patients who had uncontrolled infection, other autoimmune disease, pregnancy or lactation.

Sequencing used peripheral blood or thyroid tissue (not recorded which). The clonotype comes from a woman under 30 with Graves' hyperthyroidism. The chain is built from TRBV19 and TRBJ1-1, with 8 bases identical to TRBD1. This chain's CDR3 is CASSKRTGMNTEAFF. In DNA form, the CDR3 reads TGTGCCAGTAGTAAACGGACAGGGATGAACACTGAAGCTTTCTTT.